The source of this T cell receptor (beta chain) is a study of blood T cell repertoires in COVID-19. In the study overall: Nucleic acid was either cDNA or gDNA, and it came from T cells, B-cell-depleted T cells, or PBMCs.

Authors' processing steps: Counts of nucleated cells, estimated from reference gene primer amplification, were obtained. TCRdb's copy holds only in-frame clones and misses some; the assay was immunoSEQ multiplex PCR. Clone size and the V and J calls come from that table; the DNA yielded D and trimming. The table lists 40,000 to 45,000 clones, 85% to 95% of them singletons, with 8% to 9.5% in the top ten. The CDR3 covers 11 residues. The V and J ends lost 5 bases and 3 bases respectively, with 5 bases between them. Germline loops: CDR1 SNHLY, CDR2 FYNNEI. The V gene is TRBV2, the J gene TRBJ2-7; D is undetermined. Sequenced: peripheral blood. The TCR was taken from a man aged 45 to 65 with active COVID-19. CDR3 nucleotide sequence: TGTGCCAGCAGTCTGAGCTACGAGCAGTACTTC. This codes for CASSLSYEQYF.